Listed below are T cell receptor beta chains from one sample, sequenced in a study of shared clonotypes between healthy human individuals. Sequencing was performed with immunoSEQ multiplex PCR; in TCRdb, only in-frame clones are kept and a portion is missing. The sample holds a few million clones; under 97% are singletons and the top ten take 0.1% to 0.15%. The source material was naive CD4+ T cells sorted from blood. These TCRs come from a man younger than 35 in good health. Both conserved end residues are part of each CDR3. D genes are given only for firm matches. Part of the rows lack a size; the others show once, few, many or a class for expanded clones.

V	D	size	J	DNA	CDR3
TRBV7-2	TRBD2	.	TRBJ2-7	TGTGCCAGCAGCTTTACCGGGACTAGCGGCTACGAGCAGTACTTC	CASSFTGTSGYEQYF
TRBV18	.	.	TRBJ2-3	TGTGCCAGCTCACCACCAAGCACTAGCCCCGCAGATACGCAGTATTTT	CASSPPSTSPADTQYF
TRBV7-6	.	.	TRBJ2-3	TGTGCCAGCAGCTTTGATAGCGGTAGCACAGATACGCAGTATTTT	CASSFDSGSTDTQYF
TRBV6-5	.	once	TRBJ1-1	TGTGCCAGCAGCCATCCCGAACGCGGCACTGAAGCTTTCTTT	CASSHPERGTEAFF
TRBV28	TRBD1	.	TRBJ2-7	TGTGCCAGCATCAGGGGACAGCCCTACGAGCAGCACTTC	CASIRGQPYEQHF
TRBV10-3	.	once	TRBJ1-5	TGTGCCATCAGTGAGTCGGGCGGTAGCAATCAGCCCCAGCATTTT	CAISESGGSNQPQHF
TRBV19	.	.	TRBJ2-5	TGTGCCAGTAGTTCGACTAGTTGGGAGACCCAGTACTTC	CASSSTSWETQYF
TRBV5-1	.	.	TRBJ2-7	TGCGCCAGCAGCTTGGTTCCAGGCAGTGGCTACGAGCAGTACTTC	CASSLVPGSGYEQYF
TRBV28	.	once	TRBJ1-4	TGTGCCAGCAGTTTATCGGGTAATGAAAAACTGTTTTTT	CASSLSGNEKLFF
TRBV7-9	.	.	TRBJ1-4	TGTGCCAGCAGCTTAGGAAGAGGGAGTAATGAAAAACTGTTTTTT	CASSLGRGSNEKLFF
TRBV9	TRBD1	.	TRBJ1-3	TGTGCCAGCAGCGTGGGACAGCTCTCTGGAAACACCATATATTTT	CASSVGQLSGNTIYF
TRBV19	.	once	TRBJ1-4	TGTGCCAGTAGTATCGGAGGAAATGGGGGGAATGAAAAACTGTTTTTT	CASSIGGNGGNEKLFF
TRBV18	.	.	TRBJ2-1	TGTGCCAGCTCACCAAGGGAAAGGGTAAAAAATGAGCAGTTCTTC	CASSPRERVKNEQFF
TRBV19	.	.	TRBJ1-6	TGTGCCAGTAGTATATTAGGAGGGGATTCACCCCTCCACTTT	CASSILGGDSPLHF
TRBV2	.	.	TRBJ2-3	TGTGCCAGCAGGAGGACGGGAAGCACAGATACGCAGTATTTT	CASRRTGSTDTQYF
TRBV9	TRBD1	.	TRBJ1-2	TGTGCCAGCAGCGTCAGAGGGGACAGCGGACAGGGCTACACCTTC	CASSVRGDSGQGYTF
TRBV5-1	.	.	TRBJ2-3	TGCGCCAGCAGCTTGGGGGCTAGCGCCCTCACAGATACGCAGTATTTT	CASSLGASALTDTQYF
TRBV11-2	.	.	TRBJ2-7	TGTGCCAGCAGCCCTACAAGACTCTACGAGCAGTACTTC	CASSPTRLYEQYF
TRBV6-5	TRBD1	.	TRBJ1-1	TGTGCCAGCAGTTACGACAGGGGGCAAACTGAAGCTTTCTTT	CASSYDRGQTEAFF
TRBV2	.	.	TRBJ1-1	TGTGCCAGCAGCCGGGTGGGGGTCGCCACTGAAGCTTTCTTT	CASSRVGVATEAFF
TRBV5-1	.	.	TRBJ1-5	TGCGCCAGCAGCTTGGAACCGTCCTTGGAGCCCCAGCATTTT	CASSLEPSLEPQHF
TRBV4-3	.	.	TRBJ2-7	TGCGCCAGCAGCCAAGCGGGGGCCTACGAGCAGTACTTC	CASSQAGAYEQYF
TRBV7-2	.	.	TRBJ2-1	TGTGCCAGCAGCTTAGGGCCAGGGGAGAACGAGCAGTTCTTC	CASSLGPGENEQFF
TRBV30	.	.	TRBJ2-2	TGTGCCTGGAGAGTTTACGCTCTCACCGGGGAGCTGTTTTTT	CAWRVYALTGELFF
TRBV18	.	few	TRBJ2-4	TGTGCCAGCTCCCCCCCCCAATGGGCCAAAAACATTCAGTACTTC	CASSPPQWAKNIQYF
TRBV2	TRBD2	.	TRBJ2-7	TGTGCCAGCAGTGTCGGGAGGATTAACTACGAGCAGTACTTC	CASSVGRINYEQYF
TRBV5-6	.	.	TRBJ1-1	TGTGCCAGCAGCTTGGCTCTCCTCATACCTATAAACACTGAAGCTTTCTTT	CASSLALLIPINTEAFF
TRBV2	.	.	TRBJ2-4	TGTGCCAGCACCCCCGGGTCCACAACGGAAGGGCTAGCCAAAAACATTCAGTACTTC	CASTPGSTTEGLAKNIQYF
TRBV10-2	TRBD2	.	TRBJ2-3	TGCGCCAGCAGTCCAGCGGGAAGCACAGATACGCAGTATTTT	CASSPAGSTDTQYF
TRBV27	.	.	TRBJ2-7	TGTGCCAGCAGCTCCGGGACGTTTAATCCCTACGAGCAGTACTTC	CASSSGTFNPYEQYF
TRBV25-1	.	.	TRBJ2-1	TGTGCCAGCAGTGAATTGGAGGGGGGGTCCTACAATGAGCAGTTCTTC	CASSELEGGSYNEQFF
TRBV10-1	.	.	TRBJ1-4	TGCGCCAGCAGCCAGGGGATTTATGAAAAACTGTTTTTT	CASSQGIYEKLFF
TRBV7-8	.	.	TRBJ1-5	TGTGCCAGCAGCTTAGCGTCGAGGACACGACGCTTAGCTCTGAATCAGCCCCAGCATTTT	CASSLASRTRRLALNQPQHF
TRBV6-7	.	.	TRBJ1-5	TGTGCCAGCACCCCGTGGGGGAATCAGCCCCAGCATTTT	CASTPWGNQPQHF
TRBV5-1	TRBD2	.	TRBJ2-2	TGCGCCAGCAGCCCGAGCGGGCGGGGGGCCACCGGGGAGCTGTTTTTT	CASSPSGRGATGELFF
TRBV5-1	.	.	TRBJ2-2	TGCGCCAGCAGCTCCGGGCCTCCGAGCACCGGGGAGCTGTTTTTT	CASSSGPPSTGELFF
TRBV28	.	.	TRBJ1-1	TGTGCCAGCAGTTACGGCAGGGAAGCTTTCTTT	CASSYGREAFF